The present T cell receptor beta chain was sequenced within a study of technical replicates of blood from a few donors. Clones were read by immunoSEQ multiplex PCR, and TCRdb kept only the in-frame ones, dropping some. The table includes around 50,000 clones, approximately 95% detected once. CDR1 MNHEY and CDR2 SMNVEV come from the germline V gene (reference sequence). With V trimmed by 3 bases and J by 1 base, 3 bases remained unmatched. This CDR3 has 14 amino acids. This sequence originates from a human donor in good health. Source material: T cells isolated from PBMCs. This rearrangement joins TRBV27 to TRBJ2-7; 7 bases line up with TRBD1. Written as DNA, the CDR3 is TGTGCCAGCAGTTTCGGGGACAGTTCCTACGAGCAGTACTTC. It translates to CASSFGDSSYEQYF.